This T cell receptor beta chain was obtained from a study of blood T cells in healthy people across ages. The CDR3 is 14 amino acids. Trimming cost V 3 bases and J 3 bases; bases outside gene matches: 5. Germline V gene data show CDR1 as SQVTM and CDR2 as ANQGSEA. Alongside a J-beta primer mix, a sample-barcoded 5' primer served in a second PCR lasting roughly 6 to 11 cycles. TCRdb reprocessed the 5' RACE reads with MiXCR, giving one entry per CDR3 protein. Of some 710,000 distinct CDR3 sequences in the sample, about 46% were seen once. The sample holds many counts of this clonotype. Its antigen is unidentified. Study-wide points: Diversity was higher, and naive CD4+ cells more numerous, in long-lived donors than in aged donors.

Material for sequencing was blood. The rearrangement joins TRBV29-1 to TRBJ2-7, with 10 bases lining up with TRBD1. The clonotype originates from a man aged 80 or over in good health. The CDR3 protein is CSVETGGGSYEQYF. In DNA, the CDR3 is TGCAGCGTTGAGACAGGGGGCGGCAGCTACGAGCAGTACTTC.